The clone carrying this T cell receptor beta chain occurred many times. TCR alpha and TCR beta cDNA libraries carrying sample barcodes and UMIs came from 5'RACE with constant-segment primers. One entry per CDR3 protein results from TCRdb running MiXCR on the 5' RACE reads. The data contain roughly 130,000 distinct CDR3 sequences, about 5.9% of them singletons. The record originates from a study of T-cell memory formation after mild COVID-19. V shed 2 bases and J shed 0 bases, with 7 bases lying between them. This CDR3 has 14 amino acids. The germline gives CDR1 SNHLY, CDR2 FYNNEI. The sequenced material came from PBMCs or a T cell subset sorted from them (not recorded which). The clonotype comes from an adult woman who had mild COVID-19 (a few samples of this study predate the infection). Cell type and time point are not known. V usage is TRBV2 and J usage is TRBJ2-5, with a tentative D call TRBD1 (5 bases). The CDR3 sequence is CASSEQGHQETQYF. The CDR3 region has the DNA TGTGCCAGCAGTGAACAGGGTCACCAAGAGACCCAGTACTTC. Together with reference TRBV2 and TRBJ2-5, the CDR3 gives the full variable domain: EPEVTQTPSHQVTQMGQEVILRCVPISNHLYFYWYRQILGQKVEFLVSFYNNEISEKSEIFDDQFSVERPDGSNFTLKIRSTKLEDSAMYFCASSEQGHQETQYFGPGTRLLVL.